This TCR beta chain appears in the sequencing data of a study of spatial heterogeneity in lung cancer. The time point is: sample taken at primary tumor resection. Unsorted tumor, nontumor lung tissue or cryopreserved PBMC supplied the whole RNA. This clonotype was detected only a few times. A distinct unique molecular identifier was carried by each TCR cDNA molecule. TCRdb independently ran MiXCR on the 5' RACE reads; one entry per CDR3 protein. This table holds some 85,000 distinct CDR3 sequences, 15% to 25% found once. Trimming took off 6 bases at V and 3 bases at J, with 12 bases between the two ends. The CDR3 is 15 residues long. The germline CDR1 and CDR2 sequences are MDHEN and SYDVKM.

This sequence was found in a male donor with early-stage non-small cell lung cancer. The starting material was PBMCs, obtained at surgery. The chain employs TRBV28 and TRBJ2-6; D unresolved. The CDR3 here is CASSPGSVGANVLTF. For the CDR3, the DNA is TGTGCCAGCAGCCCCGGGTCAGTTGGGGCCAACGTCCTGACTTTC.